The 26 T cell receptor beta chains listed next were all sequenced from one sample in a study of tumor-infiltrating lymphocytes in primary liver carcinoma. Synthesis of TCR beta cDNA was carried out from about 540 ng total RNA with a constant-region primer. Three-round nested multiplex PCR performed with slightly modified ARM-PCR produced the TCR beta libraries. Both of the initial two PCR rounds ran for about 9 cycles and employed TRBV1-TRBV30 forward primers alongside a C-beta reverse primer. TCRdb fed the multiplex PCR reads into MiXCR, producing one record per CDR3 protein. In the table there are around 330,000 distinct CDR3 sequences, about three fifths of which are singletons. The researchers obtained blood RNA from unsorted whole blood and also extracted germline DNA. Sequencing was done on a sample of peripheral blood. These receptors all stem from a woman aged 30 to 39 with primary liver carcinoma and hepatitis B virus infection.

On this clonotype: The germline gene is not matched at one end of the junction; a read error may be the cause. The chain uses TRBV7-9 and TRBJ2-2; tentative D call: TRBD2 (5 bases). Germline V gives CDR1 SEHNR, CDR2 FQNEAQ (reference sequence). CDR3 length equals 14 residues. The CDR3 spells CVSSLSAAPGELFF. The CDR3 DNA sequence: TGTGTCAGCAGCTTATCAGCGGCCCCCGGGGAGCTGTTTTTT.

As to this clonotype: A junction end diverges from the germline sequence, so it may reflect a read error. The V gene is TRBV11-2, the J gene TRBJ2-7; D remains unclear. The CDR3 covers 16 residues. Germline CDR1 and CDR2: SGHAT and FQNNGV. The CDR3 spells CVSSFTPDLRSYEQYF. The CDR3 region has the DNA TGTGTCAGCAGCTTTACCCCCGATTTGCGGAGCTATGAGCAGTACTTC.

This clonotype was detected only a few times. The chain links TRBV7-9 to TRBJ1-2; D unresolved. Germline CDR1 reads SEHNR; CDR2 reads FQNEAQ (reference sequence). Trimming left V 5 bases short and J 3 bases short, with 10 bases between. CDR3 length equals 13 residues. CDR3 residues: CASSAQSYYGYTF. DNA of the CDR3: TGTGCCAGCAGCGCGCAATCCTACTATGGCTACACCTTC.

The chain joins TRBV5-4 to TRBJ2-3; D might be TRBD1 (5 bases). This CDR3 is 16 amino acids long. V was trimmed by 0 bases and J by 2 bases, leaving 13 bases between them. Germline V gene lookup returns CDR1 SGHNT and CDR2 YYREEE (reference sequence). Here the CDR3 reads CASSLAGSRITDTQYF. The DNA for the CDR3 is TGTGCCAGCAGCTTGGCAGGGTCGAGGATCACAGATACGCAGTATTTT.

Comments on this clonotype: The CDR3 does not close with the conserved phenylalanine or tryptophan, likely indicating a read error. The chain has TRBV6-2 or TRBV6-3 and TRBJ1-2, with 7 bases that match TRBD1. Looked up from germline, CDR1 is MNHEY and CDR2 is SVGEGT. Trimming removed 6 bases from V and 5 bases from J; junction bases left unmatched: 15. The CDR3 runs to 16 residues. This CDR3 reads CASRASPGQFYYGYTS. In nucleotides, the CDR3 is TGTGCCAGCAGAGCATCCCCGGGACAGTTTTATTATGGCTACACCTCC.

Here the CDR3 DNA reads TGTGCCAGCAGCTGGCCTGCCGTCAGCGAGCAGTACTTC. Amino acid sequence: CASSWPAVSEQYF. The chain employs TRBV6-2 or TRBV6-3 and TRBJ2-7, with unresolved D. Looked up from germline, CDR1 is MNHEY and CDR2 is SVGEGT. This CDR3 has 13 amino acids. Trimming shortened V by 6 bases and J by 6 bases, and 15 bases separated the two germline ends.

As regards this clonotype: The junction departs from germline at one end; a sequencing error may be responsible. The J gene is TRBJ2-7, the V gene TRBV7-6; D remains unclear. The length of the CDR3 is 14 residues. CDR1 is SGHVS and CDR2 is FNYEAQ in the germline V gene. CDR3 nucleotide sequence: TGTGCCAGCAGCTCGAGAGAAGCCTCCTATGAGCAGTACTTC. Translating it yields CASSSREASYEQYF.

This rearrangement joins TRBV30 to TRBJ2-7; the match to TRBD2 covers 15 bases. Germline trimming cut 6 bases from V and 0 bases from J; bases unmatched to any gene: 6. Germline CDR1 reads GTSNPN; CDR2 reads SVGIG (reference sequence). CDR3 length: 16 residues. The DNA for the CDR3 is TGTGCCTGCTCGGGACTAGCGGGAGGATACTCCTACGAGCAGTACTTC. This sequence encodes CACSGLAGGYSYEQYF.

On this clonotype itself: A single base separates this from a much larger clone, so it may be a read error. The CDR3 DNA reads as TGTGCCAGCGGCCGAGACACAGATACGCAGTATTTT. It is translated as CASGRDTDTQYF. The V call is TRBV5-4, the J call TRBJ2-3; no reliable D call. Trimming removed 7 bases at V and 2 bases at J, with 8 bases between. Germline values: CDR1 SGHNT, CDR2 YYREEE (reference sequence). This CDR3 contains 12 residues.

In this sample, this clonotype turned up once. The conserved phenylalanine or tryptophan normally closing the CDR3 is absent here, so this likely arose from a read error. The J gene is TRBJ2-7, the V gene TRBV10-3; D is undetermined. Germline V gene sequence: CDR1 ENHRY, CDR2 SYGVKD. Trimming cost V 3 bases and J 6 bases, with 9 bases left between them. This CDR3 is 12 amino acids long. The CDR3 nucleotides are TGTGCCATCAGTGACCAGGATACCGAGCAGTACTTG. Protein sequence: CAISDQDTEQYL.

As to this clonotype: This could be a read error, since a much larger clone is one nucleotide away. The chain recombines TRBV4-3 with TRBJ2-5, with TRBD2 identical over 9 bases. The CDR3 is 15 residues long. The germline CDR1 and CDR2 sequences are LGHNA and YSLEER. The CDR3 loop is CACSQEVSGSGAQYF. The CDR3 coding sequence is TGCGCCTGCAGCCAAGAGGTTAGCGGGAGCGGGGCCCAGTACTTC.

The table lists this clonotype with a count of one. This may stem from a read error, because a much larger clone lies one nucleotide away. V is TRBV4-3 and J is TRBJ2-4; possible D gene TRBD2, 7 bases. Trimming took 4 bases from V and 0 from J, leaving 10 bases between them. The CDR3 is made up of 15 amino acids. The germline V gene encodes CDR1 LGHNA and CDR2 YSLEER. The CDR3 sequence is CASSRGGVAKNIQYF. Written as DNA, the CDR3 is TGCGCCAGCAGCCGAGGGGGGGTAGCCAAAAACATTCAGTACTTC.

A few counts support this clonotype. This chain links TRBV6-5 with TRBJ2-1; 10 bases align to TRBD2. CDR1 MNHEY and CDR2 SVGAGI come from the germline V gene. The CDR3 consists of 15 residues. V dropped 6 bases and J dropped 4; count of bases not matched to a gene: 6. The chain's CDR3 is CASSLGLAMYNEQFF. The CDR3, as DNA: TGTGCCAGCAGCCTGGGACTAGCGATGTACAATGAGCAGTTCTTC.

This clonotype was picked up many times. The V gene is TRBV4-3, the J gene TRBJ2-7; the match to TRBD2 covers 9 bases. The CDR3 consists of 16 residues. J was trimmed by 2 bases and V by 0 bases; bases with no gene match: 5. Germline CDR1 and CDR2: LGHNA and YSLEER. The CDR3 DNA follows: TGCGCCAGCAGCCAAGATTTCAGCGGGAGGCCCTACGAGCAGTACTTC. This encodes CASSQDFSGRPYEQYF.

Comment on this clonotype: This sequence may be a read error, since a much larger clone differs from it by one base. This chain links TRBV4-1 with TRBJ1-6; possibly TRBD1 for D (5 bases). The CDR3 is made up of 14 amino acids. Germline assignment: CDR1 MGHRA and CDR2 YSYEKL. The CDR3 DNA reads as TGCGCCAGCAGGTCGGACATGCACAATTCACTCCTCCACTTT. Protein product: CASRSDMHNSLLHF.

Turning to this clonotype: A read error may be the cause here, since a much bigger clone is one base away. The CDR3 region is CASSFGSGPEHFF. DNA of the CDR3: TGTGCCAGCAGTTTTGGAAGTGGCCCTGAGCATTTCTTC. The V call is TRBV12-3 or TRBV12-4, the J call TRBJ2-1, with D unresolved. The CDR3 extends over 13 amino acids.

About this clonotype: One junction end disagrees with the germline gene, perhaps due to a read error. CDR3: CASSLPGQLAGTYKQYF. CDR3 sequence (DNA): TGTGCCAGCAGTCTCCCAGGGCAACTAGCGGGGACCTACAAGCAGTACTTC. This chain connects TRBV28 to TRBJ2-7, with 10 bases lining up with TRBD2. The CDR3 consists of 17 residues. The germline gives CDR1 MDHEN, CDR2 SYDVKM.

As to this clonotype: One end of the junction is discordant with germline, which a read error may explain. The rearrangement joins TRBV11-2 to TRBJ2-1, with 10 bases lining up with TRBD2. Germline V gene sequence: CDR1 SGHAT, CDR2 FQNNGV. CDR3 length equals 14 residues. The CDR3 loop reads CTSSLAGGYNEQFF. The CDR3 nucleotides are TGTACCAGCAGCTTAGCGGGAGGATACAATGAGCAATTCTTC.

As DNA, the CDR3 is TGTGCCAGCAGTTCATCCAGGGGGTACGGCACTGAAGCTTTCTTT. It is translated as CASSSSRGYGTEAFF. V usage is TRBV12-3 or TRBV12-4 and J usage is TRBJ1-1; 7 bases map to TRBD1. The length of the CDR3 is 15 residues. V gave up 4 bases and J gave up 4 bases; unmatched junction bases: 9.

The gene calls are TRBV11-2 and TRBJ1-6; possibly TRBD1 for D (5 bases). V lost 5 bases, J lost 10 bases, and 15 bases lay in between. The CDR3 loop spans 14 amino acids. Germline CDR1 and CDR2: SGHAT and FQNNGV. CDR3 sequence: CASSLPRDGSPLHF. The CDR3 coding sequence is TGTGCCAGCAGCCTTCCCCGGGACGGCTCACCCCTCCACTTT. Full variable domain (remainder filled in from reference TRBV11-2 and TRBJ1-6): EAGVAQSPRYKIIEKRQSVAFWCNPISGHATLYWYQQILGQGPKLLIQFQNNGVVDDSQLPKDRFSAERLKGVDSTLKIQPAKLEDSAVYLCASSLPRDGSPLHFGNGTRLTVT.

Many counts were recorded for this clonotype. The chain combines TRBV6-5 with TRBJ2-6, with no clear D. The CDR3 is 16 amino acids. Germline V lookup: CDR1 MNHEY, CDR2 SVGAGI. V dropped 6 bases and J dropped 0 bases, with 12 bases sitting between them. The CDR3 loop is CASSARRSSGANVLTF. In nucleotides, the CDR3 is TGTGCCAGCAGCGCCCGACGTTCCTCTGGGGCCAACGTCCTGACTTTC.

This clonotype was detected many times. This chain uses TRBV12-3 or TRBV12-4 with TRBJ1-6; D unresolved. The CDR3 length is 12 residues. Trimming took off 6 bases at V and 12 bases at J, with 12 bases between the two ends. CDR3 DNA sequence: TGTGCCAGCAGCTCTGACTCCCTACCCCTCCACTTT. This gives the protein CASSSDSLPLHF.

The genes are TRBV5-1 and TRBJ1-4, with a tentative D call TRBD1 (5 bases). The V end was cut by 4 bases, the J end by 7 bases, with 17 bases between. CDR1 and CDR2 from the germline V gene are SGHRS and YFSETQ. This CDR3 contains 15 residues. The CDR3, as DNA: TGCGCCAGCAGCCCGGGGCTAAGGAAAGGTGAAAAACTGTTTTTT. This translates into CASSPGLRKGEKLFF. The complete variable domain, with remaining parts taken from reference TRBV5-1 and TRBJ1-4, reads KAGVTQTPRYLIKTRGQQVTLSCSPISGHRSVSWYQQTPGQGLQFLFEYFSETQRNKGNFPGRFSGRQFSNSRSEMNVSTLELGDSALYLCASSPGLRKGEKLFFGSGTQLSVL.

On this clonotype itself: A single base separates this from a much larger clone, so it may be a read error. J is TRBJ2-7 and V is TRBV7-8; TRBD1 or TRBD2 may be the D gene (5 bases each). Germline V gene sequence: CDR1 SGHVS, CDR2 FQNEAQ. CDR3 length: 14 residues. In nucleotides, the CDR3 is TGTGCCGGCAGCTTAGTGGGGACCCCCTACGAGCAGTACTTC. Its protein product is CAGSLVGTPYEQYF.

As for this clonotype: At one boundary the junction diverges from the germline segment, which might be a read error. This chain uses TRBV5-6 with TRBJ2-3, with D possibly being TRBD2 (6 bases). CDR3 length: 15 residues. Germline CDR1 SGHDT, CDR2 YYEEEE. The CDR3, as DNA: TGTGCCAGCAGCTTGCTGGCGGGACGCACAGATAAGCAGTATTTT. It translates to CASSLLAGRTDKQYF.

As concerns this clonotype: Being one base from a much bigger clone, this may be a read error. The V gene is TRBV29-1, the J gene TRBJ2-3; D remains unclear. Germline CDR1 reads SQVTM; CDR2 reads ANQGSEA. Trimming took 6 bases from V and 3 from J, leaving 10 bases between them. This CDR3 is built from 12 residues. For the CDR3, the DNA is TGCAGCGTGGAGATCCGGACAGATACGCAGTATTTT. Encoded protein: CSVEIRTDTQYF.